The rows below give T cell receptor beta chains drawn from one sample of a study of T cells after yellow fever vaccination. TCRdb analysed the 5' RACE reads with MiXCR anew, one entry per CDR3 protein. The data show tens of thousands of distinct CDR3 sequences, under 8% seen once. The sample was CD8+ T cells sorted from PBMCs, taken about 41 days after the first yellow fever vaccination. The receptor source for this set is a man younger than 35 who received the YFV17D yellow fever vaccine. CDR3s include the opening cysteine and the closing phenylalanine or tryptophan. Each record gives: J gene, V gene, D gene, clone size, CDR3 protein, CDR3 DNA. A D gene is named only where the DNA matches it firmly. Clone size, where shown, is once, few, many, or a class for clones that have expanded.

TRBJ1-2 TRBV20-1 TRBD1 few CSAREMGQGAWGYTF TGCAGTGCTAGAGAGATGGGACAGGGGGCTTGGGGCTACACCTTC
TRBJ1-1 TRBV27 TRBD1 many CASSLSPGGTSTEAFF TGTGCCAGCAGTTTATCGCCAGGGGGCACCTCCACTGAAGCTTTCTTT
TRBJ1-4 TRBV5-1 TRBD1 few CASRQGSNEKLFF TGCGCCAGCCGACAGGGATCTAATGAAAAACTGTTTTTT
TRBJ2-6 TRBV7-6 NA NA CASTPGANVLTF TGTGCCAGCACCCCCGGGGCCAACGTCCTGACTTTC
TRBJ1-5 TRBV19 NA few CASITTPGAGDQPQHF TGTGCCAGTATCACCACTCCAGGGGCCGGCGATCAGCCCCAGCATTTT
TRBJ2-6 TRBV27 TRBD2 many CASSFVAGAGANVLTF TGTGCCAGCAGTTTTGTTGCGGGAGCTGGGGCCAACGTCCTGACTTTC
TRBJ2-1 TRBV7-9 TRBD2 few CASSSAGGPNEQFF TGTGCCAGCAGCTCCGCGGGGGGCCCCAATGAGCAGTTCTTC
TRBJ2-1 TRBV12-3/TRBV12-4 NA many CASSAAGDEQFF TGTGCCAGCAGTGCCGCGGGCGATGAGCAGTTCTTC
TRBJ1-2 TRBV20-1 NA few CSASPGAEGYTF TGCAGTGCCTCGCCAGGGGCGGAAGGCTACACCTTC
TRBJ2-1 TRBV14 NA many CASSRLNEQFF TGTGCCAGCAGCCGTCTCAATGAGCAGTTCTTC
TRBJ2-1 TRBV6-1 TRBD1 few CASSGLGTGRYNEQFF TGTGCCAGCAGCGGCCTCGGGACAGGAAGATACAATGAGCAGTTCTTC
TRBJ1-4 TRBV6-1 TRBD1 NA CATTTGGFEKLFF TGTGCCACCACGACAGGGGGATTTGAAAAACTGTTTTTT
TRBJ2-7 TRBV27 TRBD2 many CASSYLAGVEQYF TGTGCCAGCAGTTATCTAGCGGGGGTCGAGCAGTACTTC
TRBJ2-3 TRBV7-2 NA many CASSLVGGADTQYF TGTGCCAGCAGCTTAGTCGGTGGTGCAGATACGCAGTATTTT
TRBJ2-5 TRBV29-1 NA many CSVERGDGRGSQETQYF TGCAGCGTTGAAAGAGGAGACGGCCGGGGTTCCCAAGAGACCCAGTACTTC
TRBJ1-1 TRBV12-3/TRBV12-4 NA few CASSLGLEAFF TGTGCCAGCAGTCTAGGTCTTGAAGCTTTCTTT
TRBJ2-3 TRBV20-1 TRBD2 few CSARAAGGLVDTQYF TGCAGTGCTAGAGCGGCGGGGGGGCTGGTAGATACGCAGTATTTT
TRBJ2-1 TRBV11-2 TRBD2 many CASSLLAGGRNEQFF TGTGCCAGCAGCTTACTAGCGGGGGGACGCAATGAGCAGTTCTTC
TRBJ1-2 TRBV7-2 TRBD1 many CASSFTGGYGYTF TGTGCCAGCAGCTTTACAGGGGGTTATGGCTACACCTTC
TRBJ2-3 TRBV4-3 TRBD1 many CASSQAGQRDTQYF TGCGCCAGCAGCCAAGCGGGACAGAGAGATACGCAGTATTTT
TRBJ2-1 TRBV27 NA NA CASSLSARDFDPYNEQFF TGTGCCAGCAGTTTATCGGCCAGGGACTTCGATCCCTACAATGAGCAGTTCTTC
TRBJ2-7 TRBV5-4 NA few CASSGSGLAPYEQYF TGTGCCAGCAGCGGGTCAGGGTTGGCCCCTTACGAGCAGTACTTC
TRBJ2-7 TRBV4-3 NA many CASSWERGTYEQYF TGCGCCAGCAGCTGGGAGAGGGGGACCTACGAGCAGTACTTC
TRBJ1-1 TRBV7-9 NA few CASSLPQGLSKNTEAFF TGTGCCAGCAGCCTCCCCCAGGGGCTGTCAAAGAACACTGAAGCTTTCTTT
TRBJ1-1 TRBV27 NA many CASSSPVMNTEAFF TGTGCCAGCAGTTCCCCAGTGATGAACACTGAAGCTTTCTTT
TRBJ2-1 TRBV6-5 NA many CASRAVEGVRWNEQFF TGTGCCAGCAGGGCAGTAGAGGGGGTAAGGTGGAATGAGCAGTTCTTC
TRBJ2-3 TRBV10-2 TRBD2 many CASGSGVTDTQYF TGCGCCAGCGGGAGCGGGGTTACAGATACGCAGTATTTT
TRBJ2-5 TRBV7-9 NA many CASSSLAGTVGETQYF TGTGCCAGCAGCTCCCTCGCGGGGACGGTGGGGGAGACCCAGTACTTC
TRBJ1-4 TRBV19 NA few CASSIVWRDNEKLFF TGTGCCAGTAGTATAGTGTGGAGGGACAATGAAAAACTGTTTTTT
TRBJ2-5 TRBV20-1 TRBD1 many CSAREGTGGEETQYF TGCAGTGCCAGAGAGGGGACAGGGGGCGAAGAGACCCAGTACTTC